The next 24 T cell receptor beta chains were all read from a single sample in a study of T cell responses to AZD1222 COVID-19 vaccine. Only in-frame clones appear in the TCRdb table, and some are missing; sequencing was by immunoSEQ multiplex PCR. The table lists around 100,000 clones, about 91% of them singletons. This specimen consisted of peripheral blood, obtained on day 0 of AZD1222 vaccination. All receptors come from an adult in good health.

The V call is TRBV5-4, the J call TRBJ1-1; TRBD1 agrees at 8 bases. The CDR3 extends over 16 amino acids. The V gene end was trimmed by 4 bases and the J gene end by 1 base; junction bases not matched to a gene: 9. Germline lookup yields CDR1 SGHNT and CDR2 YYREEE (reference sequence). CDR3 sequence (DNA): TGTGCCAGCAGCCAGGCCCCCGGGACAGGGAACACTGAAGCTTTCTTT. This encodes CASSQAPGTGNTEAFF.

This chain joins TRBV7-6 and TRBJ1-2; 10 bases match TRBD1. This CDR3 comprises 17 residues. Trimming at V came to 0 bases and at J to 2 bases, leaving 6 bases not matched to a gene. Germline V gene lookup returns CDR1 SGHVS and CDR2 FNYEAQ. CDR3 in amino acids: CASSLATGTGVNYGYTF. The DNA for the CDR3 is TGTGCCAGCAGCTTAGCAACAGGGACAGGGGTAAACTATGGCTACACCTTC.

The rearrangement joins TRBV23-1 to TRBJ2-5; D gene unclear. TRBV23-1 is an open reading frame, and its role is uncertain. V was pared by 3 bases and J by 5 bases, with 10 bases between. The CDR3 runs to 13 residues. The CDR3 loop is CASSHAERETQYF. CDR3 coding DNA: TGCGCCAGCAGTCACGCGGAGAGGGAGACCCAGTACTTC.

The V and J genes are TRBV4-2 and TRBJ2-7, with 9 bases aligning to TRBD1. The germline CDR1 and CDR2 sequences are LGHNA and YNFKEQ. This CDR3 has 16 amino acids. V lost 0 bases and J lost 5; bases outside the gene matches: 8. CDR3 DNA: TGTGCCAGCAGCCAAGAATGGCGACAGGGGGGTAACGAGCAGTACTTC. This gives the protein CASSQEWRQGGNEQYF.

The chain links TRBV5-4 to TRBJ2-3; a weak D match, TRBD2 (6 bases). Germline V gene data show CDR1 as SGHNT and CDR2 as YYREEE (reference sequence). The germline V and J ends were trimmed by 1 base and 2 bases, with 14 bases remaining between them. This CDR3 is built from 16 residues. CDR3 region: CASSLSNRLDTDTQYF. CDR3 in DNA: TGTGCCAGCAGCTTGTCAAACCGACTAGACACAGATACGCAGTATTTT.

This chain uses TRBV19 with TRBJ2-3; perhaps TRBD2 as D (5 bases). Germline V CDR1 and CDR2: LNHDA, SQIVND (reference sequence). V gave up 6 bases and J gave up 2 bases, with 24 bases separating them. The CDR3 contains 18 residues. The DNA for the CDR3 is TGTGCCAGTAGCAGCCAAGCCGCCGGGAAGCTATCCACAGATACGCAGTATTTT. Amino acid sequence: CASSSQAAGKLSTDTQYF.

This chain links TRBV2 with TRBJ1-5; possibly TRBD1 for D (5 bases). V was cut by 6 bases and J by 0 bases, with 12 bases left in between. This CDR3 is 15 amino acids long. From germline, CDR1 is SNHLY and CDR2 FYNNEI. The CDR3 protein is CASRGEAASNQPQHF. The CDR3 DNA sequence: TGTGCCAGCAGGGGGGAGGCAGCTAGCAATCAGCCCCAGCATTTT. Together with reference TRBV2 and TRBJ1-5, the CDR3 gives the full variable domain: EPEVTQTPSHQVTQMGQEVILRCVPISNHLYFYWYRQILGQKVEFLVSFYNNEISEKSEIFDDQFSVERPDGSNFTLKIRSTKLEDSAMYFCASRGEAASNQPQHFGDGTRLSIL.

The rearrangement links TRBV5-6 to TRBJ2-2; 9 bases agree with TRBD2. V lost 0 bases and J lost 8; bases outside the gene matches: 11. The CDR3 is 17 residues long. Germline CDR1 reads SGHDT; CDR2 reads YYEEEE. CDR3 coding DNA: TGTGCCAGCAGCTTGGCGCCTGGGATAGCGGGGGAGGGGGAGCTGTTTTTT. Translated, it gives CASSLAPGIAGEGELFF.

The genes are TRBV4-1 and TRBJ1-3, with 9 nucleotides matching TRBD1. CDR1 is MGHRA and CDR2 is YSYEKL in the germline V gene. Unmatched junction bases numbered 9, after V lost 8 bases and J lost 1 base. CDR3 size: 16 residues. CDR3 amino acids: CASHTGTGRSGNTIYF. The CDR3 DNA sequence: TGCGCCAGCCACACTGGGACAGGGAGGTCTGGAAACACCATATATTTT.

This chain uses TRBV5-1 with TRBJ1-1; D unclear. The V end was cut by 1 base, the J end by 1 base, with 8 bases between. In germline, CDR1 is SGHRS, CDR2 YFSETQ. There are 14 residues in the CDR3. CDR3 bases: TGCGCCAGCAGCTTGTCAATGGGGAACACTGAAGCTTTCTTT. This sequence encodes CASSLSMGNTEAFF.

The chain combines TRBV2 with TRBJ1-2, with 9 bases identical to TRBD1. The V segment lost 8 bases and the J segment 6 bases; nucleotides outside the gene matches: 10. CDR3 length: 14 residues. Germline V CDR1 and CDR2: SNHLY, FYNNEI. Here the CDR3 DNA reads TGTGCCAGCGTCCGGGACAGGGATTTAGATGGCTACACCTTC. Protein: CASVRDRDLDGYTF.

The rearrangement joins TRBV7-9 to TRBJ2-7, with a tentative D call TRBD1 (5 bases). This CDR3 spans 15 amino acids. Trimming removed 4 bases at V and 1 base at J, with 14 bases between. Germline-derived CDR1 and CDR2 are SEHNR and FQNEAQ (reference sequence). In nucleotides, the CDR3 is TGTGCCAGCAGCTCCAGCAACAGGCGTTCCTACGAGCAGTACTTC. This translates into CASSSSNRRSYEQYF.

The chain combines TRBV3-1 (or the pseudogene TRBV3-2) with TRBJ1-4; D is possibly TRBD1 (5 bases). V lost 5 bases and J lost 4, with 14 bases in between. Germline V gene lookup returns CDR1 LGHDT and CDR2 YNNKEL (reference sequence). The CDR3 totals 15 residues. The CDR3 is CASSSQGASNEKLFF. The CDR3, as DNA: TGTGCCAGCAGCTCACAAGGGGCCAGTAATGAAAAACTGTTTTTT.

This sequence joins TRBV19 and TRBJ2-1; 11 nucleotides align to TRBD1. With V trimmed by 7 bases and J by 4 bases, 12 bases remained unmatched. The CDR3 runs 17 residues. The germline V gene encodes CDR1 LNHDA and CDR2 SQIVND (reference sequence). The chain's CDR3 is CASIERPGQGGYNEQFF. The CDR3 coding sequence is TGTGCCAGTATCGAAAGGCCGGGACAGGGGGGGTACAATGAGCAGTTCTTC. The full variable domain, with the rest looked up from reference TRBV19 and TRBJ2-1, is DGGITQSPKYLFRKEGQNVTLSCEQNLNHDAMYWYRQDPGQGLRLIYYSQIVNDFQKGDIAEGYSVSREKKESFPLTVTSAQKNPTAFYLCASIERPGQGGYNEQFFGPGTRLTVL.

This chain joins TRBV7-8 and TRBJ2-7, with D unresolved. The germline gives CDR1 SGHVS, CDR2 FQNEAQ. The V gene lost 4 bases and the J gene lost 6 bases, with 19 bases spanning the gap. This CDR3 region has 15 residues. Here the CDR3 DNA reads TGTGCCAGCAGCTCCAATGGCTTAGTGGTGGGCGAGCAGTACTTC. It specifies CASSSNGLVVGEQYF.

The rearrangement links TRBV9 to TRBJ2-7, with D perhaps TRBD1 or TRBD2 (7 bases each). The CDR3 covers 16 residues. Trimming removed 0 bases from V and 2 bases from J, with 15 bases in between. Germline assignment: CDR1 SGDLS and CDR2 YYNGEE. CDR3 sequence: CASSVGGQGGAYEQYF. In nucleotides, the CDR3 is TGTGCCAGCAGCGTAGGAGGTCAGGGGGGGGCCTACGAGCAGTACTTC.

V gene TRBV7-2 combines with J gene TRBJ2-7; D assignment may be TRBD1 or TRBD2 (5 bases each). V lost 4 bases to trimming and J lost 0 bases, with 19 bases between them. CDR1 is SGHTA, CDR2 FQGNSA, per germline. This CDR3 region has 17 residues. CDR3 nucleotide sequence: TGTGCCAGCAGCTCGCCCCGGGGCAGTCCTTTCTCCTACGAGCAGTACTTC. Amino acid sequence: CASSSPRGSPFSYEQYF.

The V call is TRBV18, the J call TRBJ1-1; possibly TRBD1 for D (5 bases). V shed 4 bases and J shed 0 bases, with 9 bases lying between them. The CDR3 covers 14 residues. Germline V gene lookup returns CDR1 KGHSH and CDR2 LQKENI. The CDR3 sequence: CASSLEGLNTEAFF. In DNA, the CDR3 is TGTGCCAGCTCACTAGAGGGGCTGAACACTGAAGCTTTCTTT.

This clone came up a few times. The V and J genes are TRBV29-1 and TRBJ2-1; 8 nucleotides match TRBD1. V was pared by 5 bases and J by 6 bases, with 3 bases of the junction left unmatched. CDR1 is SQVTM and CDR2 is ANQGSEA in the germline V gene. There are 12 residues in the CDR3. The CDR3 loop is CSVRQGPNEQFF. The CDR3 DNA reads TGCAGCGTTAGACAGGGGCCCAATGAGCAGTTCTTC.

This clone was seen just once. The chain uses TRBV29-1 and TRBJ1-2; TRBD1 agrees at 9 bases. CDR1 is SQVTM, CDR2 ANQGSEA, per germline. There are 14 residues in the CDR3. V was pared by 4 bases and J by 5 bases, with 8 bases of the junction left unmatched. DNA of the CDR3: TGCAGCGTTGCCACAGGGGGCGTTAGGTATGGCTACACCTTC. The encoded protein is CSVATGGVRYGYTF.

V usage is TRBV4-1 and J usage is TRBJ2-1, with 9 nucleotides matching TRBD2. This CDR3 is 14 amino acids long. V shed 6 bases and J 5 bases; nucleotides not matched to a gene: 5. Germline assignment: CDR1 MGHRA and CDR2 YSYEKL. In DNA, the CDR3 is TGCGCCAGCAGGGAGCGGGGGGAAGACAATGAGCAGTTCTTC. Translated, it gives CASRERGEDNEQFF.

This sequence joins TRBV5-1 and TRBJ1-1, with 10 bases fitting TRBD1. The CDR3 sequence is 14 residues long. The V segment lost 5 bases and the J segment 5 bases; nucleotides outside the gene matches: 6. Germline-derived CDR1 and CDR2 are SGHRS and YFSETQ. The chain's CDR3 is CASSYGTGDTEAFF. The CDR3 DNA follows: TGCGCCAGCAGTTACGGGACAGGGGATACTGAAGCTTTCTTT.

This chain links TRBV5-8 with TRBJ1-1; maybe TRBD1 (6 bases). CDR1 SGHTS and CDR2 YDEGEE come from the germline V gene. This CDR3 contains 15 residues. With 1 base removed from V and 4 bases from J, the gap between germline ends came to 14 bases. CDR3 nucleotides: TGTGCCAGCAGCTTGAGAGGGGGGCGAGGCACTGAAGCTTTCTTT. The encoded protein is CASSLRGGRGTEAFF.

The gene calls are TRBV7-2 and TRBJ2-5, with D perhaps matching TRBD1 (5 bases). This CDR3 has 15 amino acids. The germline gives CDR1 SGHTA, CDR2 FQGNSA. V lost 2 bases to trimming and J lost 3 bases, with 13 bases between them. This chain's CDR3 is CASSLFGGAEETQYF. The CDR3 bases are TGTGCCAGCAGCTTATTTGGTGGGGCCGAAGAGACCCAGTACTTC.